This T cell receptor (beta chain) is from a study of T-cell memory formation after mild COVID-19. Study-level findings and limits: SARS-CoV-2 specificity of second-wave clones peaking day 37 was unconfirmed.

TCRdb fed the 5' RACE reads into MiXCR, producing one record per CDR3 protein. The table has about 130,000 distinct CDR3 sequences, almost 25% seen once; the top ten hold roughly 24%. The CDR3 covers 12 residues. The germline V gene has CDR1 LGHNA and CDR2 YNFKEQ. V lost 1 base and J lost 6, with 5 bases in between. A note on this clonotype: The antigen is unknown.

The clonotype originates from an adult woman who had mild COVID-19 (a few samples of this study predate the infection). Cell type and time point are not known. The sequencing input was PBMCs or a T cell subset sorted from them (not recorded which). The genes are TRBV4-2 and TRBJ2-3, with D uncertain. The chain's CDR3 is CASSQGQDTQYF. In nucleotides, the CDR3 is TGTGCCAGCAGCCAAGGCCAGGATACGCAGTATTTT.